The 23 T cell receptor beta chains below come from one sample, sequenced in a study of T cells after yellow fever vaccination (dated by TCRdb to between 2018 and 2021). The meaning of the sample's treatment or condition label: live attenuated yellow fever vaccine strain. To prepare the library, 5' RACE was applied. This sample was sequenced with an Illumina NovaSeq 6000. The raw public reads went through TCRdb reprocessing: fastp at Q25, MiXCR clone calling, in-frame beta chains kept. Each entry is one CDR3 protein sequence, shown with its most common DNA and genes. The sample table contains hundreds of thousands of distinct CDR3 sequences; only one count was recorded for roughly 9% of them. 3% to 4% of the sample is in the top ten clones. Sequenced here: CD4+ T cells sorted from PBMCs, sampled 5 days after the yellow fever booster vaccination. The source of these receptors is a man in his late teens or twenties who received the YFV17D yellow fever vaccine.

The chain recombines TRBV20-1 with TRBJ1-2, with D unclear. The ends were cut back, 3 bases at V and 8 bases at J, with 4 bases in the middle. The germline V gene encodes CDR1 DFQATT and CDR2 SNEGSKA (reference sequence). The CDR3 extends over 9 amino acids. CDR3 loop: CSASFGYTF. The CDR3 bases are TGCAGTGCTAGTTTCGGCTACACCTTC.

The chain uses TRBV7-2 and TRBJ1-2; TRBD1 might be the D (6 bases). Germline values: CDR1 SGHTA, CDR2 FQGNSA. The CDR3 covers 14 residues. The germline V and J ends were trimmed by 7 bases and 3 bases, with 15 bases remaining between them. In DNA form, the CDR3 reads TGTGCCAGCACCCAAGGGGGGAGCTACTATGGCTACACCTTC. Its translation: CASTQGGSYYGYTF.

The V gene is TRBV6-5, the J gene TRBJ1-6, with D possibly being TRBD1 (6 bases). In germline, CDR1 is MNHEY, CDR2 SVGAGI. This CDR3 contains 15 residues. Trimming shortened V by 2 bases and J by 5 bases, and 10 bases separated the two germline ends. CDR3 protein: CASSYLTGNNSPLHF. The CDR3, as DNA: TGTGCCAGCAGTTACCTGACAGGCAATAATTCACCCCTCCACTTT.

The CDR3 DNA reads TGTGCCAGCAGTTACACACAAGATTCACCCCTCCACTTT. It translates to CASSYTQDSPLHF. The J gene is TRBJ1-6, the V gene TRBV2; D gene ambiguous. V shed 5 bases and J shed 8 bases, with 10 bases lying between them. CDR1 and CDR2 from the germline V gene are SNHLY and FYNNEI. The CDR3 sequence is 13 residues long.

There are a few counts of this clonotype. V and J are TRBV4-1 and TRBJ1-1; no reliable D call. CDR1 MGHRA and CDR2 YSYEKL come from the germline V gene. With 3 bases removed from V and 0 bases from J, the gap between germline ends came to 11 bases. The CDR3 extends over 15 amino acids. CDR3 loop: CASSQAETMNTEAFF. CDR3 coding DNA: TGCGCCAGCAGCCAGGCAGAGACCATGAACACTGAAGCTTTCTTT.

This clonotype occurred many times. The chain uses TRBV12-3 or TRBV12-4 and TRBJ2-3; D is possibly TRBD2 (7 bases). The length of the CDR3 is 15 residues. Trimming shortened V by 7 bases and J by 1 base, and 15 bases separated the two germline ends. CDR3 residues: CASTLGGPRTDTQYF. CDR3 sequence (DNA): TGTGCCAGCACCTTGGGGGGGCCCCGCACAGATACGCAGTATTTT.

V is TRBV12-3 or TRBV12-4 and J is TRBJ1-2, with D possibly TRBD1 on 5 matching bases. There are 15 residues in the CDR3. Trimming removed 6 bases at V and 3 bases at J, with 17 bases between. The chain's CDR3 is CASRPPRAGDYGYTF. For the CDR3, the DNA is TGTGCCAGCAGGCCGCCACGGGCGGGGGACTATGGCTACACCTTC.

In this sample, this clonotype turned up a few times. The genes are TRBV7-3 and TRBJ1-6, with 7 bases identical to TRBD1. The CDR3 is made up of 12 amino acids. The germline V gene encodes CDR1 SGHTA and CDR2 FQGTGA. The trim removed 8 bases at V and 7 bases at J, leaving 2 bases unmatched. DNA of the CDR3: TGTGCCAGCGGGACAGCCAATTCACCCCTCCACTTT. It codes for CASGTANSPLHF.

This clonotype was seen at least ten times. The CDR3 DNA follows: TGTGCCAGCAGCCTCGACAATAACTATGGCTACACCTTC. Its translation is CASSLDNNYGYTF. The chain links TRBV7-3 to TRBJ1-2; D gene unclear. Trimming stripped 5 bases from V and 1 base from J, with 8 bases between. The CDR3 sequence is 13 residues long. Per germline, CDR1 SGHTA and CDR2 FQGTGA. Variable domain in full (rest from reference TRBV7-3 and TRBJ1-2): GAGVSQTPSNKVTEKGKYVELRCDPISGHTALYWYRQSLGQGPEFLIYFQGTGAADDSGLPNDRFFAVRPEGSVSTLKIQRTERGDSAVYLCASSLDNNYGYTFGSGTRLTVV.

This clonotype has a count of ten or more. This chain connects TRBV4-3 to TRBJ1-3; 10 nucleotides agree with TRBD1. The germline V gene has CDR1 LGHNA and CDR2 YSLEER. The CDR3 is 16 residues long. V lost 0 bases and J lost 7; bases outside the gene matches: 6. CDR3 protein: CASSQDKGTGVNTIYF. The CDR3 nucleotides are TGCGCCAGCAGCCAAGATAAAGGGACAGGGGTGAACACCATATATTTT.

The chain couples TRBV29-1 to TRBJ2-5, with D perhaps TRBD1 or TRBD2 (5 bases each). CDR1 is SQVTM and CDR2 is ANQGSEA in the germline V gene. The CDR3 totals 12 residues. Between the trimmed V and J ends, which lost 7 bases and 4 bases, there was a span of 13 bases. CDR3 region: CSAAGTPETQYF. The DNA for the CDR3 is TGCAGCGCAGCCGGGACGCCAGAGACCCAGTACTTC.

J is TRBJ1-1 and V is TRBV29-1; 7 bases are a match to TRBD1. With 7 bases clipped from V and 7 bases from J, the junction kept 9 bases outside the gene matches. Germline loops: CDR1 SQVTM, CDR2 ANQGSEA. The CDR3 loop spans 12 amino acids. CDR3 sequence (DNA): TGCAGCGCCGAGCCCCGGGACAGTGAAGCTTTCTTT. The encoded protein is CSAEPRDSEAFF.

CDR3 in amino acids: CASSESGGRGNQPQHF. Here the CDR3 DNA reads TGTGCCAGCAGTGAATCAGGGGGCAGGGGCAATCAGCCCCAGCATTTT. The chain couples TRBV6-1 to TRBJ1-5, with 8 bases that match TRBD1. Germline lookup yields CDR1 MNHNS and CDR2 SASEGT. With V trimmed by 2 bases and J by 2 bases, 5 bases remained unmatched. The CDR3 contains 16 residues.

This clonotype occurred many times. The chain employs TRBV18 and TRBJ2-2, with D uncertain. V gave up 3 bases and J gave up 5 bases, with 13 bases separating them. Germline CDR1 reads KGHSH; CDR2 reads LQKENI. CDR3 length: 15 amino acids. The CDR3 spells CASSPQTHETGELFF. The CDR3 nucleotides read TGTGCCAGCTCACCCCAGACCCATGAGACCGGGGAGCTGTTTTTT.

This clonotype was observed a handful of times. This chain links TRBV25-1 with TRBJ2-7; the D call may be TRBD1 or TRBD2 (5 bases each). Trimming took 4 bases from V and 7 from J, leaving 17 bases between them. There are 14 residues in the CDR3. Germline loops: CDR1 MGHDK, CDR2 SYGVNS. CDR3 protein: CASSGTGAPGEQYF. The CDR3, as DNA: TGTGCCAGCAGTGGTACCGGGGCTCCGGGGGAGCAGTACTTC.

This clonotype was counted between two and nine times. The chain has TRBV20-1 and TRBJ2-2; D is unresolved. CDR3 size: 14 residues. CDR1 is DFQATT, CDR2 SNEGSKA, per germline (reference sequence). Trimming stripped 5 bases from V and 0 bases from J, with 10 bases between. The CDR3 nucleotides are TGCAGTGCTCGCCCTCATTCGAACACCGGGGAGCTGTTTTTT. Its protein is CSARPHSNTGELFF.

This clonotype was detected ten times or more. The J gene is TRBJ2-2, the V gene TRBV12-3 or TRBV12-4, with 8 bases lining up with TRBD1. The CDR3 consists of 17 residues. V trimming: 9 bases; J trimming: 4 bases; junction bases outside the gene matches: 16. The CDR3 spells CASKPPAGTGRTGELFF. The CDR3, as DNA: TGTGCCAGTAAACCGCCCGCCGGGACAGGACGCACCGGGGAGCTGTTTTTT.

In its sample, this clonotype was seen a few times. This rearrangement joins TRBV5-1 to TRBJ1-2; tentatively, D is TRBD1 (5 bases). Germline CDR1 and CDR2: SGHRS and YFSETQ. Trimming pared 1 base from V and 8 bases from J, leaving 12 bases between. There are 13 residues in the CDR3. DNA of the CDR3: TGCGCCAGCAGCTTGAGGCAGGGAGGAGGCTACACCTTC. Its protein is CASSLRQGGGYTF.

In its sample, this clonotype was seen a few times. J is TRBJ1-6 and V is TRBV6-5; a possible D gene is TRBD1 (6 bases). The CDR3 runs to 17 residues. Germline CDR1 reads MNHEY; CDR2 reads SVGAGI. The germline V and J ends were trimmed by 3 bases and 7 bases, with 19 bases remaining between them. CDR3 region: CASSYDRTKYANSPLHF. Written as DNA, the CDR3 is TGTGCCAGCAGTTATGACAGGACGAAGTATGCGAATTCACCCCTCCACTTT.

This clonotype was found a few times. The V and J genes are TRBV11-2 and TRBJ1-1; 9 nucleotides agree with TRBD1. Losses at the gene ends were 6 bases for V and 10 bases for J; bases not matched to a gene: 18. The CDR3 runs to 16 residues. Germline CDR1 SGHAT, CDR2 FQNNGV. The CDR3 DNA follows: TGTGCCAGCAGTTCCCACCCGGGACAGGGATATGTAGGAGCTTTCTTT. Protein product: CASSSHPGQGYVGAFF.

This clonotype was counted only a few times. The V and J genes are TRBV7-9 and TRBJ1-1; 7 bases map to TRBD1. Unmatched junction bases numbered 7, after V lost 3 bases and J lost 0 bases. This CDR3 has 16 residues. CDR1 SEHNR and CDR2 FQNEAQ come from the germline V gene (reference sequence). The DNA for the CDR3 is TGTGCCAGCAGCTTCTTTACGGGACAGATGAACACTGAAGCTTTCTTT. It specifies CASSFFTGQMNTEAFF.

This clonotype was found many times. The chain has TRBV4-3 and TRBJ1-2; TRBD1 might be the D (5 bases). Germline CDR1 and CDR2: LGHNA and YSLEER. The CDR3 runs to 15 residues. V was pared by 0 bases and J by 4 bases, with 12 bases between. CDR3 in amino acids: CASSQEVGVGYGYTF. In DNA form, the CDR3 reads TGCGCCAGCAGCCAAGAGGTAGGGGTCGGCTATGGCTACACCTTC.

The chain carries TRBV5-1 and TRBJ2-7; possible D gene TRBD2, 6 bases. Germline CDR1 and CDR2: SGHRS and YFSETQ. The CDR3 contains 16 residues. V lost 3 bases and J lost 3, with 19 bases in between. The CDR3 bases are TGCGCCAGCAGCTCGATAGGGACTCCACCTTACTACGAGCAGTACTTC. It translates to CASSSIGTPPYYEQYF.